This is a list of T cell receptor beta chains from one sample in a study of T-cell reconstitution after alpha-beta-depleted transplantation in children. Using its own MiXCR run on the PCR reads, TCRdb lists one record per CDR3 protein. The sample has 45,000 to 55,000 distinct CDR3 sequences, about 5.7% seen once. This specimen consisted of PBMCs, mostly from graft donor cells, obtained 60 days after TCRalphabeta/CD19-depleted stem cell transplant. Source of these receptors: a female patient aged 2 to 10 who had a stem cell transplant for aplastic anemia, so the T cells may come from the graft donor. The CDR3 runs from the conserved cysteine through the conserved F or W. A D gene is named only where the DNA matches it firmly. Clone size is not always given. Where it is, it says once, few, many or a class for expanded clones.

d_gene | abundance | j_gene | v_gene | CDR3aa | CDR3nt
. | few | TRBJ2-7 | TRBV3-1 | CASSQDPGLSYEQYF | TGTGCCAGCAGCCAAGACCCCGGACTATCCTACGAGCAGTACTTC
. | . | TRBJ1-5 | TRBV5-1 | CASSLEGGQPQHF | TGCGCCAGCAGCTTGGAAGGGGGTCAGCCCCAGCATTTT
TRBD1 | many | TRBJ1-1 | TRBV20-1 | CSAPGQLRGMNTEAFF | TGCAGTGCTCCGGGACAGCTAAGAGGAATGAACACTGAAGCTTTCTTT
. | many | TRBJ2-5 | TRBV29-1 | CSVEETQYF | TGCAGCGTTGAAGAGACCCAGTACTTC
. | many | TRBJ2-2 | TRBV2 | CASQGTGELFF | TGTGCCAGTCAGGGTACCGGGGAGCTGTTTTTT
. | many | TRBJ2-3 | TRBV21-1 | CASSKQETDTQYF | TGTGCCAGCAGCAAACAGGAAACAGATACGCAGTATTTT
TRBD1 | many | TRBJ2-2 | TRBV2 | CASGTGSNTGELFF | TGTGCCAGCGGGACAGGGTCGAACACCGGGGAGCTGTTTTTT
TRBD1 | . | TRBJ2-7 | TRBV3-1 | CASSQDGTGEEYF | TGTGCCAGCAGCCAAGACGGGACAGGGGAAGAGTACTTC
TRBD1 | many | TRBJ1-5 | TRBV28 | CASSGPDRRNQPQHF | TGTGCCAGCAGTGGTCCGGACAGGAGGAATCAGCCCCAGCATTTT
TRBD1 | many | TRBJ2-3 | TRBV12-3/TRBV12-4 | CASSLDRHTDTQYF | TGTGCCAGCAGCCTGGACAGGCACACAGATACGCAGTATTTT
. | few | TRBJ2-1 | TRBV20-1 | CSARWRVSYNEQFF | TGCAGTGCTAGATGGCGGGTCTCCTACAATGAGCAGTTCTTC
TRBD1 | many | TRBJ2-6 | TRBV4-2 | CASSQSGTGTGANVLTF | TGTGCCAGCAGCCAATCCGGGACAGGGACTGGGGCCAACGTCCTGACTTTC
TRBD2 | many | TRBJ2-7 | TRBV29-1 | CSVVPAGTYEQYF | TGCAGCGTTGTCCCAGCGGGAACCTACGAGCAGTACTTC
. | many | TRBJ2-5 | TRBV7-6 | CASSLEARGKVAQYF | TGTGCCAGCAGCTTAGAGGCTAGAGGCAAAGTGGCCCAGTACTTC
. | few | TRBJ1-4 | TRBV5-1 | CASSWGSSGRPTNEKLFF | TGCGCCAGCAGCTGGGGCTCGTCGGGACGGCCAACTAATGAAAAACTGTTTTTT
TRBD2 | many | TRBJ2-5 | TRBV20-1 | CSARDSSGGQETQYF | TGCAGTGCTAGAGATTCTAGCGGGGGCCAAGAGACCCAGTACTTC
. | many | TRBJ1-1 | TRBV6-6 | CASSYVLEAFF | TGTGCCAGCAGTTACGTCCTTGAAGCTTTCTTT
TRBD1 | many | TRBJ2-7 | TRBV20-1 | CSAHPGTGGSYEQYF | TGCAGTGCCCACCCCGGGACAGGGGGATCCTACGAGCAGTACTTC
TRBD1 | . | TRBJ2-7 | TRBV6-5 | CASSYDHRGPYEQYF | TGTGCCAGCAGTTACGATCACAGGGGGCCCTACGAGCAGTACTTC
. | many | TRBJ2-7 | TRBV12-3/TRBV12-4 | CASSAAQGSYEQYF | TGTGCCAGCAGTGCCGCACAGGGTTCCTACGAGCAGTACTTC
TRBD2 | many | TRBJ2-5 | TRBV5-1 | CASCNSGGALETQYF | TGCGCCAGCTGCAATAGCGGGGGGGCGCTGGAGACCCAGTACTTC
TRBD2 | many | TRBJ2-7 | TRBV20-1 | CSAPRRGKAYEQYF | TGCAGTGCCCCTAGGCGGGGGAAGGCCTACGAGCAGTACTTC
. | few | TRBJ2-2 | TRBV5-4 | CASSWERGTGELFF | TGTGCCAGCAGCTGGGAGAGGGGCACCGGGGAGCTGTTTTTT
TRBD1 | many | TRBJ1-1 | TRBV20-1 | CSPLGRQGYTEAFF | TGCAGCCCGCTAGGACGACAGGGGTATACTGAAGCTTTCTTT
TRBD1 | . | TRBJ1-2 | TRBV30 | CAWSTVPGGGYGYTF | TGTGCCTGGAGCACCGTGCCAGGGGGGGGCTATGGCTACACCTTC
TRBD1 | many | TRBJ2-7 | TRBV20-1 | CSARDANRGLEEQYF | TGCAGTGCTAGAGATGCAAACAGGGGATTGGAGGAGCAGTACTTC
. | many | TRBJ2-1 | TRBV5-1 | CASSLGGQGDEQFF | TGCGCCAGCAGCTTGGGGGGTCAGGGTGATGAGCAGTTCTTC
. | . | TRBJ2-7 | TRBV20-1 | CSAGPGTDNGEQYF | TGCAGTGCAGGTCCCGGGACGGACAATGGCGAGCAGTACTTC
. | . | TRBJ2-5 | TRBV5-4 | CASSLEGPETQYF | TGTGCCAGCAGCTTGGAAGGGCCGGAGACCCAGTACTTC